The 25 T cell receptor beta chains presented below share a single source sample, sequenced in a study of cytomegalovirus exposure and HLA in healthy donors. Both 60 Vbeta primers and 13 Jbeta primers went into the PCR. Data came from immunoSEQ multiplex PCR; TCRdb stores just in-frame clones and leaves some out. The sample has 150,000 or so clones, over 60% seen once; the top ten hold around 1.5%. The sample comprised PBMCs. Receptors were obtained from a girl aged 10 to 17 in good health and CMV-seronegative.

The rearrangement joins TRBV4-1 to TRBJ2-5; TRBD1 is a possible D gene (6 bases). The V gene lost 4 bases and the J gene lost 5 bases, with 14 bases spanning the gap. There are 14 residues in the CDR3. The germline gives CDR1 MGHRA, CDR2 YSYEKL. The CDR3, as DNA: TGCGCCAGCAGCCCCGTTGAGAGGGGGGAGACCCAGTACTTC. Amino acids: CASSPVERGETQYF.

The chain carries TRBV5-1 and TRBJ2-1; 8 positions agree with TRBD2. V lost 5 bases, J lost 8 bases, and 9 bases stayed unmatched. Germline lookup yields CDR1 SGHRS and CDR2 YFSETQ. The CDR3 consists of 14 residues. CDR3 protein: CASSFLRGGDEQFF. CDR3 DNA sequence: TGCGCCAGCAGTTTTCTCCGGGGGGGCGATGAGCAGTTCTTC.

The chain employs TRBV10-3 and TRBJ2-7; possible D gene TRBD2, 6 bases. Per the germline V gene, CDR1 is ENHRY and CDR2 is SYGVKD. V lost 8 bases and J 5 bases, leaving 10 bases between the germline ends. The length of the CDR3 is 11 residues. The chain's CDR3 is CAIGGGHEQYF. CDR3 nucleotides: TGTGCCATCGGGGGAGGACACGAGCAGTACTTC.

This clone was seen more than once but under ten times. The chain carries TRBV6-1 and TRBJ2-1; D may be TRBD1 (5 bases). CDR1 and CDR2 from the germline V gene are MNHNS and SASEGT. The CDR3 is made up of 15 amino acids. V was pared by 7 bases and J by 3 bases, with 16 bases between. CDR3 sequence (DNA): TGTGCCAGCAACCCTGGGCGGACAAACTACAATGAGCAGTTCTTC. Residues: CASNPGRTNYNEQFF.

The chain has TRBV2 and TRBJ2-7; D may be TRBD2 (6 bases). Trimming removed 1 base from V and 1 base from J, with 11 bases in between. CDR3 size: 15 residues. In germline, CDR1 is SNHLY, CDR2 FYNNEI. Written as DNA, the CDR3 is TGTGCCAGCAGTGAAGTTAGCGGATCATCCTACGAGCAGTACTTC. Amino acid sequence: CASSEVSGSSYEQYF.

The rearrangement uses TRBV5-4 and TRBJ1-2; 7 nucleotides align to TRBD1. The CDR3 loop spans 13 amino acids. Germline V gene sequence: CDR1 SGHNT, CDR2 YYREEE (reference sequence). V trimming: 0 bases; J trimming: 8 bases; junction bases outside the gene matches: 4. CDR3 nucleotides: TGTGCCAGCAGCTTGGCGGGGACAGTCGGCTACACCTTC. This codes for CASSLAGTVGYTF.

The chain combines TRBV18 with TRBJ2-1, with D possibly being TRBD1 (6 bases). Trimming left V 1 base short and J 0 bases short, with 10 bases between. The CDR3 is made up of 16 amino acids. Germline lookup yields CDR1 KGHSH and CDR2 LQKENI. The CDR3 reads CASSPRDTSSYNEQFF. CDR3 nucleotide sequence: TGTGCCAGCTCACCACGGGACACGAGCTCCTACAATGAGCAGTTCTTC. The variable domain in full, with the rest retrieved from reference TRBV18 and TRBJ2-1, is NAGVMQNPRHLVRRRGQEARLRCSPMKGHSHVYWYRQLPEEGLKFMVYLQKENIIDESGMPKERFSAEFPKEGPSILRIQQVVRGDSAAYFCASSPRDTSSYNEQFFGPGTRLTVL.

The CDR3 DNA is TGTGCCAGCAGCCCGGGTTGGGTGGCAGCCGGGGAGCTGTTTTTT. Amino acid sequence: CASSPGWVAAGELFF. This rearrangement joins TRBV7-8 to TRBJ2-2, with unresolved D. The CDR3 runs to 15 residues. Germline values: CDR1 SGHVS, CDR2 FQNEAQ. The V end lost 5 bases, the J end lost 6 bases, and 16 bases lay between the germline ends.

The chain is built from TRBV2 and TRBJ1-5; D is perhaps TRBD1 (5 bases). V was shortened by 5 bases and J by 0 bases, with 11 bases between the two germline ends. Looked up from germline, CDR1 is SNHLY and CDR2 is FYNNEI. The CDR3 is 15 residues long. Here the CDR3 reads CASSLDRDSNQPQHF. The CDR3 coding sequence is TGTGCCAGCAGTTTAGACAGAGATAGCAATCAGCCCCAGCATTTT.

The CDR3 nucleotides are TGTGCCAGCAGTTTACGGTTTCCAAATTCACCCCTCCACTTT. It translates to CASSLRFPNSPLHF. The genes are TRBV27 and TRBJ1-6, with D unresolved. CDR1 is MNHEY and CDR2 is SMNVEV in the germline V gene (reference sequence). The CDR3 spans 14 residues. The ends were cut back, 2 bases at V and 7 bases at J, with 9 bases in the middle.

The V call is TRBV10-1, the J call TRBJ2-1, with D unresolved. Germline CDR1 WNHNN, CDR2 SYGVQD (reference sequence). Trimming pared 3 bases from V and 5 bases from J, leaving 14 bases between. The CDR3 sequence is 15 residues long. The CDR3 DNA reads TGCGCCAGCAGTGATCTGCGAAAAAATCACAATGAGCAGTTCTTC. It specifies CASSDLRKNHNEQFF.

The gene calls are TRBV27 and TRBJ1-2; D gene uncertain. V was trimmed by 7 bases and J by 4 bases, leaving 13 bases between them. This CDR3 is built from 13 residues. Germline V gene data show CDR1 as MNHEY and CDR2 as SMNVEV (reference sequence). CDR3 in DNA: TGTGCCAGCACCCCCGGTGCGGGCTATGGCTACACCTTC. Encoded protein: CASTPGAGYGYTF.

As concerns this clone: The limits of the CDR3 on the DNA are not certain, so only TCRdb's listed CDR3 is given. The V gene is TRBV6-5, the J gene TRBJ1-1; the table gives TRBD1 as D, unverified against the DNA. Including both end residues, the CDR3 is 14 amino acids long. Per the germline V gene, CDR1 is MNHEY and CDR2 is SVGAGI. CDR3: CASSTSTGNTEAFF.

The chain has TRBV6-1 and TRBJ2-7; D perhaps matches TRBD1 (7 bases). The CDR3 spans 18 residues. V lost 0 bases to trimming and J lost 0 bases, with 18 bases between them. From germline, CDR1 is MNHNS and CDR2 SASEGT. The DNA of the CDR3 is TGTGCCAGCAGTGAAGCGCGGGACAGAACATTTTCCTCCTACGAGCAGTACTTC. Translated: CASSEARDRTFSSYEQYF.

The rearrangement uses TRBV10-1 and TRBJ2-2; maybe TRBD1 (6 bases). CDR1 and CDR2 from the germline V gene are WNHNN and SYGVQD (reference sequence). There are 17 residues in the CDR3. The V and J ends lost 4 bases and 3 bases respectively, with 18 bases between them. CDR3 in amino acids: CASSATLQGSYTGELFF. The CDR3 coding sequence is TGCGCCAGCAGTGCAACACTACAGGGATCGTACACCGGGGAGCTGTTTTTT.

The chain is built from TRBV5-6 and TRBJ1-1, with D possibly being TRBD1 (5 bases). CDR3 length: 16 amino acids. The V gene lost 3 bases and the J gene lost 0 bases, with 15 bases spanning the gap. CDR1 and CDR2 (germline): SGHDT, YYEEEE. The chain's CDR3 is CASSWGRTIMNTEAFF. DNA for the CDR3: TGTGCCAGCAGCTGGGGCAGGACTATCATGAACACTGAAGCTTTCTTT.

The chain joins TRBV7-3 to TRBJ1-1, with 7 bases matching TRBD1. V was pared by 5 bases and J by 6 bases, with 6 bases of the junction left unmatched. The CDR3 sequence is 13 residues long. Germline V lookup: CDR1 SGHTA, CDR2 FQGTGA. CDR3 amino acids: CASSTKTGSEAFF. The DNA of the CDR3 is TGTGCCAGCAGCACAAAGACAGGGTCTGAAGCTTTCTTT.

The rearrangement uses TRBV15 and TRBJ1-3; tentative D call: TRBD1 (6 bases). The V gene's germline CDR1 is LNHNV and CDR2 YYDKDF (reference sequence). This CDR3 has 16 residues. Trimming removed 1 base at V and 1 base at J, with 11 bases between. CDR3 amino acids: CATSRVHQGSGNTIYF. CDR3 in DNA: TGTGCCACCAGCAGAGTGCACCAGGGGTCTGGAAACACCATATATTTT.

The chain combines TRBV18 with TRBJ2-5, with TRBD1 as a possible D gene (5 bases). CDR1 and CDR2 (germline): KGHSH, LQKENI. The CDR3 sequence is 13 residues long. V was trimmed by 6 bases and J by 5 bases, leaving 13 bases between them. DNA of the CDR3: TGTGCCAGCTCCCTCGTGGGGCGGGAGACCCAGTACTTC. Its translation: CASSLVGRETQYF.

The gene calls are TRBV29-1 and TRBJ1-3; D possibly corresponds to TRBD1 (6 bases). V lost 6 bases to trimming and J lost 4 bases, with 10 bases between them. CDR1 and CDR2 (germline): SQVTM, ANQGSEA. The CDR3 totals 12 residues. The CDR3: CSVSRGGNTIYF. CDR3 in DNA: TGCAGCGTGTCGAGGGGGGGAAACACCATATATTTT.

The genes are TRBV7-9 and TRBJ1-1, with 8 bases matching TRBD1. This CDR3 contains 14 residues. Losses at the gene ends were 2 bases for V and 5 bases for J; bases not matched to a gene: 4. Germline-derived CDR1 and CDR2 are SEHNR and FQNEAQ (reference sequence). DNA of the CDR3: TGTGCCAGCAGCTTACTCGACAGGGGAACTGAAGCTTTCTTT. This encodes CASSLLDRGTEAFF.

The chain links TRBV19 to TRBJ2-7; a possible D gene is TRBD2 (5 bases). The CDR3 is 11 amino acids. Germline CDR1 LNHDA, CDR2 SQIVND (reference sequence). The V gene lost 8 bases and the J gene lost 6 bases, with 11 bases spanning the gap. In DNA form, the CDR3 reads TGTGCCAGTGAGTCGGGAAGCGAGCAGTACTTC. This encodes CASESGSEQYF.

The rearrangement uses TRBV28 and TRBJ2-7; 9 bases line up with TRBD1. Unmatched junction bases numbered 13, after V lost 6 bases and J lost 4 bases. The CDR3 is made up of 16 amino acids. Germline loops: CDR1 MDHEN, CDR2 SYDVKM. The CDR3 loop reads CASSTPRQGDKYEQYF. The CDR3 DNA is TGTGCCAGCAGCACACCTCGACAGGGGGATAAATACGAGCAGTACTTC.

This clone was observed a handful of times. This sequence joins TRBV9 and TRBJ2-3; D perhaps matches TRBD2 (6 bases). The V gene lost 4 bases and the J gene lost 9 bases, with 24 bases spanning the gap. The CDR3 runs 16 residues. CDR1 SGDLS and CDR2 YYNGEE come from the germline V gene. CDR3 coding DNA: TGTGCCAGCAGCCCCCGTAATACGGGAGTTAAAGACACGCAGTATTTT. Translating gives CASSPRNTGVKDTQYF. The full variable domain, in which reference TRBV9 and TRBJ2-3 provide the parts outside the CDR3, is DSGVTQTPKHLITATGQRVTLRCSPRSGDLSVYWYQQSLDQGLQFLIQYYNGEERAKGNILERFSAQQFPDLHSELNLSSLELGDSALYFCASSPRNTGVKDTQYFGPGTRLTVL.

The rearrangement uses TRBV9 and TRBJ1-4, with TRBD1 as a possible D gene (6 bases). Germline V gives CDR1 SGDLS, CDR2 YYNGEE. The CDR3 loop spans 14 amino acids. Trimming pared 4 bases from V and 5 bases from J, leaving 12 bases between. The CDR3 nucleotides are TGTGCCAGCAGCACGGACAGCTTAAATGAAAAACTGTTTTTT. Residues: CASSTDSLNEKLFF.